The 15 T cell receptor beta chains reported below all come from one sample, sequenced in a study of T cells in localized non-small cell lung cancer. Produced via immunoSEQ multiplex PCR; TCRdb's table is partial and in-frame only. This table holds tens of thousands of clones, almost 90% found once. Sequenced here: peripheral blood, sampled before any cancer treatment. The receptors were gathered from a woman aged 35 to 70 with stage I lung adenocarcinoma.

The chain recombines TRBV19 with TRBJ1-1, with 7 bases that match TRBD1. Losses at the gene ends were 7 bases for V and 1 base for J; bases not matched to a gene: 6. The CDR3 has 14 residues. The germline CDR1 and CDR2 sequences are LNHDA and SQIVND (reference sequence). Written as DNA, the CDR3 is TGTGCCAGTACCACCTGGACAGGGAACACTGAAGCTTTCTTT. Protein sequence: CASTTWTGNTEAFF.

The chain couples TRBV6-5 to TRBJ1-5, with a tentative D call TRBD1 (6 bases). The CDR3 runs 13 residues. The germline V and J ends were trimmed by 5 bases and 4 bases, with 9 bases remaining between them. Germline CDR1 MNHEY, CDR2 SVGAGI. CDR3 protein: CASSHGQNQPQHF. The DNA of the CDR3 is TGTGCCAGCAGTCACGGACAGAATCAGCCCCAGCATTTT.

The gene calls are TRBV7-8 and TRBJ1-1; D perhaps matches TRBD1 (5 bases). Trimming removed 7 bases at V and 1 base at J, with 10 bases between. CDR1 and CDR2 from the germline V gene are SGHVS and FQNEAQ. The CDR3 consists of 13 residues. CDR3 residues: CASKRGRNTEAFF. In nucleotides, the CDR3 is TGTGCCAGCAAACGGGGCAGGAACACTGAAGCTTTCTTT. The complete variable domain, with remaining parts taken from reference TRBV7-8 and TRBJ1-1, reads GAGVSQSPRYKVAKRGQDVALRCDPISGHVSLFWYQQALGQGPEFLTYFQNEAQLDKSGLPSDRFFAERPEGSVSTLKIQRTQQEDSAVYLCASKRGRNTEAFFGQGTRLTVV.

This clone appeared once. The rearrangement joins TRBV7-9 to TRBJ2-1; 9 nucleotides align to TRBD1. The J segment lost 9 bases and the V segment lost 5 bases, leaving 5 bases of the junction unmatched. The CDR3 has 13 residues. Germline values: CDR1 SEHNR, CDR2 FQNEAQ (reference sequence). The CDR3 DNA reads as TGTGCCAGCAGCAAAAAGGGACAGGGTGAGCAGTTCTTC. It is translated as CASSKKGQGEQFF.

A single count supports this clone. The chain carries TRBV6-6 and TRBJ1-1; D might be TRBD1 (5 bases). Between the trimmed V and J ends, which lost 5 bases and 6 bases, there was a span of 19 bases. Germline loops: CDR1 MNHNY, CDR2 SVGAGI (reference sequence). CDR3 length: 15 residues. The CDR3: CASSDGGGSFAEAFF. CDR3 bases: TGTGCCAGCAGTGACGGGGGTGGATCCTTCGCTGAAGCTTTCTTT.

V usage is TRBV9 and J usage is TRBJ2-2; 8 bases are a match to TRBD1. The CDR3 length is 15 residues. Per the germline V gene, CDR1 is SGDLS and CDR2 is YYNGEE. Trimming at V came to 3 bases and at J to 1 base, leaving 2 bases not matched to a gene. In DNA form, the CDR3 reads TGTGCCAGCAGCGCAGGGACAGGGAACACCGGGGAGCTGTTTTTT. This encodes CASSAGTGNTGELFF.

The chain employs TRBV9 and TRBJ2-2, with D perhaps matching TRBD1 (5 bases). Trimming took off 3 bases at V and 5 bases at J, with 11 bases between the two ends. Germline CDR1 and CDR2: SGDLS and YYNGEE. The CDR3 consists of 14 residues. The DNA of the CDR3 is TGTGCCAGCAGCGCTAGGACATTTACCGGGGAGCTGTTTTTT. Its translation: CASSARTFTGELFF.

V and J are TRBV5-4 and TRBJ2-2; TRBD2 matches 8 bases. J lost 6 bases, V lost 3 bases, and 7 bases had no gene match. Per the germline V gene, CDR1 is SGHNT and CDR2 is YYREEE (reference sequence). This CDR3 has 15 amino acids. CDR3 DNA sequence: TGTGCCAGCAGCTCGGGGGGGGACATCTCCGGGGAGCTGTTTTTT. This gives the protein CASSSGGDISGELFF.

The chain is built from TRBV7-2 and TRBJ2-1, with 9 positions matching TRBD2. V trimming: 1 base; J trimming: 4 bases; junction bases outside the gene matches: 2. The CDR3 covers 15 residues. In germline, CDR1 is SGHTA, CDR2 FQGNSA. CDR3 nucleotide sequence: TGTGCCAGCAGCTTAGGCGGGGGGGCTTACAATGAGCAGTTCTTC. This translates into CASSLGGGAYNEQFF.

This chain uses TRBV7-2 with TRBJ1-3; no firm D call. Germline loops: CDR1 SGHTA, CDR2 FQGNSA. This CDR3 has 15 residues. Trimming took off 3 bases at V and 0 bases at J, with 9 bases between the two ends. The CDR3 bases are TGTGCCAGCAGCTTGCAGTTTTACTCTGGAAACACCATATATTTT. This gives the protein CASSLQFYSGNTIYF.

This rearrangement joins TRBV9 to TRBJ2-1, with D possibly matching TRBD2 (5 bases). The CDR3 is made up of 12 amino acids. V lost 4 bases and J lost 7, with 9 bases in between. Germline CDR1 reads SGDLS; CDR2 reads YYNGEE. The CDR3 sequence: CASSKLENEQFF. The CDR3 nucleotides read TGTGCCAGCAGCAAACTAGAGAATGAGCAGTTCTTC.

The chain employs TRBV27 and TRBJ1-1; D is uncertain. Germline values: CDR1 MNHEY, CDR2 SMNVEV (reference sequence). CDR3 size: 13 residues. Trimming took off 4 bases at V and 3 bases at J, with 9 bases between the two ends. CDR3 nucleotides: TGTGCCAGCAGTTCGGACCCATACACTGAAGCTTTCTTT. Translation gives CASSSDPYTEAFF.

The V gene is TRBV19, the J gene TRBJ1-1; a weak D match, TRBD1 (5 bases). Per the germline V gene, CDR1 is LNHDA and CDR2 is SQIVND (reference sequence). Trimming removed 1 base from V and 0 bases from J, with 12 bases in between. The CDR3 is 16 amino acids. CDR3 loop: CASSIAYEDMNTEAFF. The CDR3 DNA reads TGTGCCAGTAGTATAGCTTATGAGGACATGAACACTGAAGCTTTCTTT.

V usage is TRBV7-2 and J usage is TRBJ2-3; 8 nucleotides line up with TRBD2. Germline CDR1 SGHTA, CDR2 FQGNSA. There are 17 residues in the CDR3. Trimming cost V 4 bases and J 8 bases; bases outside gene matches: 17. DNA for the CDR3: TGTGCCAGCAGCTCGGCCCCCGGGGGACTAGAGGAAGGTACGCAGTATTTT. Its translation: CASSSAPGGLEEGTQYF.

The rearrangement joins TRBV18 to TRBJ2-5, with TRBD1 identical over 12 bases. Germline V gives CDR1 KGHSH, CDR2 LQKENI. There are 15 residues in the CDR3. V shed 1 base, J shed 4 bases, and the junction held 1 base outside the gene matches. The DNA for the CDR3 is TGTGCCAGCTCACCACGGGACAGGGGGCTAGAGACCCAGTACTTC. Amino acid sequence: CASSPRDRGLETQYF.